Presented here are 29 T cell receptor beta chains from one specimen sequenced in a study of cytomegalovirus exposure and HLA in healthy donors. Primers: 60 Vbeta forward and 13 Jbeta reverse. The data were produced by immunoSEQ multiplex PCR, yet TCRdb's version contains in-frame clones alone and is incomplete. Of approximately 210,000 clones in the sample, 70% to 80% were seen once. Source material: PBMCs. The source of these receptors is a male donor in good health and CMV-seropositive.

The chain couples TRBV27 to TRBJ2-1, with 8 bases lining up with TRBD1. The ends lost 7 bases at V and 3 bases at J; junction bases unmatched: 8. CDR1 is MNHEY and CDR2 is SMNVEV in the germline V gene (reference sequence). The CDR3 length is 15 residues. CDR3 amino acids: CASKRETGDYNEQFF. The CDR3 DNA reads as TGTGCCAGCAAAAGGGAGACAGGGGACTACAATGAGCAGTTCTTC.

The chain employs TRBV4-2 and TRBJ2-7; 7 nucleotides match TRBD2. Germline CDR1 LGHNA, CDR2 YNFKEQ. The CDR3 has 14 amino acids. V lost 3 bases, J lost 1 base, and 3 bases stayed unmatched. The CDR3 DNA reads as TGTGCCAGCAGCCAGGGGGGAGGGTCCTACGAGCAGTACTTC. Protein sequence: CASSQGGGSYEQYF.

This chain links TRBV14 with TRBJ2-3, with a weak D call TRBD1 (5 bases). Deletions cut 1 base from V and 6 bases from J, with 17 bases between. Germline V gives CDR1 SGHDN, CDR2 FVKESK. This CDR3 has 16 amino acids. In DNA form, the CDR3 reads TGTGCCAGCAGCCAAGCCGGTGGGGCGAACAGCGATACGCAGTATTTT. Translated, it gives CASSQAGGANSDTQYF.

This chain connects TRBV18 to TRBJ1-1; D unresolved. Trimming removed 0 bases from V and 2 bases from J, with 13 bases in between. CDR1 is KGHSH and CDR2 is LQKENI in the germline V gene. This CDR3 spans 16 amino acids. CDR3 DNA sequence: TGTGCCAGCTCACCACCGCGAAGAAGCTATAACACTGAAGCTTTCTTT. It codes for CASSPPRRSYNTEAFF.

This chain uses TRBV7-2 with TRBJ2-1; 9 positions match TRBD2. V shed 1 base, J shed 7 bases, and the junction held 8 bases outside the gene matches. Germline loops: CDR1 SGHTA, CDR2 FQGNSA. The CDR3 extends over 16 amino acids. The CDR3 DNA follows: TGTGCCAGCAGCTTAGACGGCGGGGGGGCAGGTAATGAGCAGTTCTTC. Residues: CASSLDGGGAGNEQFF. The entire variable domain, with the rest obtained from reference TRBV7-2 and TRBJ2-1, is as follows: GAGVSQSPSNKVTEKGKDVELRCDPISGHTALYWYRQSLGQGLEFLIYFQGNSAPDKSGLPSDRFSAERTGGSVSTLTIQRTQQEDSAVYLCASSLDGGGAGNEQFFGPGTRLTVL.

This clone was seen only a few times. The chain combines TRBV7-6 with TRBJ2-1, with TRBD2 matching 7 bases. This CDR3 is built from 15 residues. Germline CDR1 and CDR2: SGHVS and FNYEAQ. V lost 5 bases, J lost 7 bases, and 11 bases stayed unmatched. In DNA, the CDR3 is TGTGCCAGCAGCAGTAGTGCCTCCGGGGGGAATGAGCAGTTCTTC. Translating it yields CASSSSASGGNEQFF.

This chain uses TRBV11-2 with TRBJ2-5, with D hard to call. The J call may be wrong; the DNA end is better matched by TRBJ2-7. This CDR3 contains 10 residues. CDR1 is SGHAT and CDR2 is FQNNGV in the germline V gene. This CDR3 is CASSLYEQYF. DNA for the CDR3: TGTGCCAGCAGCTTATACGAGCAGTACTTC.

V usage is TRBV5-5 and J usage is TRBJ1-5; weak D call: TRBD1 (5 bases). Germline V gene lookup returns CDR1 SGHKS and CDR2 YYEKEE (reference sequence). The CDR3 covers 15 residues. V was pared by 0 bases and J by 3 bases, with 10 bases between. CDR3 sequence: CASSLVWGLNQPQHF. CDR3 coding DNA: TGTGCCAGCAGCTTGGTTTGGGGACTCAATCAGCCCCAGCATTTT. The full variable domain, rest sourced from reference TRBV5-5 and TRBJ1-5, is DAGVTQSPTHLIKTRGQQVTLRCSPISGHKSVSWYQQVLGQGPQFIFQYYEKEERGRGNFPDRFSARQFPNYSSELNVNALLLGDSALYLCASSLVWGLNQPQHFGDGTRLSIL.

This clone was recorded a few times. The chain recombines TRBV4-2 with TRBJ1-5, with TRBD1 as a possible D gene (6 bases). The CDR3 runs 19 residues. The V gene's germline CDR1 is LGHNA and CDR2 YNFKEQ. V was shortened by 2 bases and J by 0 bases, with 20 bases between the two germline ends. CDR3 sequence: CASSQRWKTQGYSNQPQHF. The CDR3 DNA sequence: TGTGCCAGCAGCCAAAGATGGAAGACCCAGGGGTATAGCAATCAGCCCCAGCATTTT.

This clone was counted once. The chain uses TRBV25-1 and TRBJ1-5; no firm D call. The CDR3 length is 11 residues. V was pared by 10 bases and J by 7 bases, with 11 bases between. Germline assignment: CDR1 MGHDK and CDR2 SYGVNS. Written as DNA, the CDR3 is TGTGCCACCACTTGGAGCCAGCCCCAGCATTTT. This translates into CATTWSQPQHF.

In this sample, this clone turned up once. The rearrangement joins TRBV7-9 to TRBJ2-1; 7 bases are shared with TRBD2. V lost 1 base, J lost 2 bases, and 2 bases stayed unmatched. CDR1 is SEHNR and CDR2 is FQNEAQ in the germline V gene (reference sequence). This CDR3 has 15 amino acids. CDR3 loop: CASSLVAGAYNEQFF. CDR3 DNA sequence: TGTGCCAGCAGCTTAGTTGCGGGGGCCTACAATGAGCAGTTCTTC.

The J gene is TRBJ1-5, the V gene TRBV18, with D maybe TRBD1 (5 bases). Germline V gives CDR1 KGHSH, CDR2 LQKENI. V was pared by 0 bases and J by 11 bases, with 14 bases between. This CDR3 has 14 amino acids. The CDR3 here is CASSPPLWGGAQHF. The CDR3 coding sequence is TGTGCCAGCTCACCACCGCTGTGGGGGGGGGCCCAGCATTTT.

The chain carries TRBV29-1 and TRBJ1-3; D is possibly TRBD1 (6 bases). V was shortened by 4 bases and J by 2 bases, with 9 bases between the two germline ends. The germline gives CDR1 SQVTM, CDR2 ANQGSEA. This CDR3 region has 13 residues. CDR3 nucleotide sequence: TGCAGCGTTGGATCAGGGGCTGGAAACACCATATATTTT. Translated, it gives CSVGSGAGNTIYF.

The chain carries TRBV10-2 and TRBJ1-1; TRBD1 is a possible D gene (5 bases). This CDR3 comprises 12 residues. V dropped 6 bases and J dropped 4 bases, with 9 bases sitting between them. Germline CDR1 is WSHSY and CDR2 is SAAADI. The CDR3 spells CASSRVGTEAFF. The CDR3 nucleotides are TGCGCCAGCAGCAGGGTCGGCACTGAAGCTTTCTTT.

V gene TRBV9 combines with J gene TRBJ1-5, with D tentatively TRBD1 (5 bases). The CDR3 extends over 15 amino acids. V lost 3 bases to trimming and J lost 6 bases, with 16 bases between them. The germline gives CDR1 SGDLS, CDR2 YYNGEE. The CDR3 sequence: CASSESGGAGQPQHF. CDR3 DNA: TGTGCCAGCAGCGAAAGCGGCGGGGCGGGTCAGCCCCAGCATTTT.

The DNA of the CDR3 is TGTGCCAGCAGCCCCCGAGGGGAGGATCTCTACGAGCAGTACTTC. It translates to CASSPRGEDLYEQYF. The chain carries TRBV9 and TRBJ2-7; possible D gene TRBD2, 6 bases. The CDR3 has 15 amino acids. The germline V gene has CDR1 SGDLS and CDR2 YYNGEE. V was trimmed by 4 bases and J by 3 bases, leaving 17 bases between them.

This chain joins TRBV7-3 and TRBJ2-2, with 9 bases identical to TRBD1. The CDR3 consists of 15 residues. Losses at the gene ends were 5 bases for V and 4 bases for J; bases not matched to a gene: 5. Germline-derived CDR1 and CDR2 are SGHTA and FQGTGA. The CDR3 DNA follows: TGTGCCAGCAGCCTTCTGACAGGGGGCACCGGGGAGCTGTTTTTT. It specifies CASSLLTGGTGELFF.

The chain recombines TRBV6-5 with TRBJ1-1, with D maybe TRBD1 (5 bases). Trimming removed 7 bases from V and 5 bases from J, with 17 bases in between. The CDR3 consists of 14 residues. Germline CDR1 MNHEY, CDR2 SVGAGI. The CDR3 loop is CASNHRQGGTEAFF. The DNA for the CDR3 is TGTGCCAGCAACCACCGGCAGGGCGGTACTGAAGCTTTCTTT.

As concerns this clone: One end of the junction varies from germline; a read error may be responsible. The CDR3 region is CASSQGDRVGNTTYF. DNA for the CDR3: TGCGCCAGCAGCCAAGGGGACAGGGTGGGAAACACCACATATTTT. The chain has TRBV4-3 and TRBJ1-3; TRBD1 matches at 9 bases. The CDR3 is 15 residues long. Germline V gene sequence: CDR1 LGHNA, CDR2 YSLEER.

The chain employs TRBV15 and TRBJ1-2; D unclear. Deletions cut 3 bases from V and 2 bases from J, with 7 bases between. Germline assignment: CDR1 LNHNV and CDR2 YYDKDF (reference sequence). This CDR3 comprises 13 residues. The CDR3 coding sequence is TGTGCCACCAGCAGGGAGATAAACTATGGCTACACCTTC. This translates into CATSREINYGYTF.

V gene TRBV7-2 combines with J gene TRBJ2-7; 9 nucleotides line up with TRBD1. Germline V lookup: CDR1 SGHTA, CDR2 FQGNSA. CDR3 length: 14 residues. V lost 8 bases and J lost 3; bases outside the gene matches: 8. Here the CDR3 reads CASGHRGRDYEQYF. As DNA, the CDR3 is TGTGCCAGCGGTCACAGGGGGCGAGACTACGAGCAGTACTTC.

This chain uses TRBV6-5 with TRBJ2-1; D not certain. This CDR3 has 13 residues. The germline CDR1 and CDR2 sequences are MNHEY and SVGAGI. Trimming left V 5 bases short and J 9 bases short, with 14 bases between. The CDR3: CASSTVSLFEQFF. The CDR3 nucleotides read TGTGCCAGCAGTACTGTGTCTCTTTTTGAGCAGTTCTTC.

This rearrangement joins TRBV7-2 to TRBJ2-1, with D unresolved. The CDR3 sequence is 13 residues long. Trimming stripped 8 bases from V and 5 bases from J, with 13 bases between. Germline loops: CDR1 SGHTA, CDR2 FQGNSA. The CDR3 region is CASYPRINNEQFF. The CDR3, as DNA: TGTGCCAGCTACCCCAGGATTAACAATGAGCAGTTCTTC. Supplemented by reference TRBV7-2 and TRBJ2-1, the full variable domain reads GAGVSQSPSNKVTEKGKDVELRCDPISGHTALYWYRQSLGQGLEFLIYFQGNSAPDKSGLPSDRFSAERTGGSVSTLTIQRTQQEDSAVYLCASYPRINNEQFFGPGTRLTVL.

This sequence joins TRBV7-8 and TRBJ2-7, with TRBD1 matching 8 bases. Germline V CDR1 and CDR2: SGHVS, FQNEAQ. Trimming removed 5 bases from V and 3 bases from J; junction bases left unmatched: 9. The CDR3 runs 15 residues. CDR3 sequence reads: CASSRDRGQGYEQYF. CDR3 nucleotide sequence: TGTGCCAGCAGCCGAGACAGGGGCCAGGGCTACGAGCAGTACTTC. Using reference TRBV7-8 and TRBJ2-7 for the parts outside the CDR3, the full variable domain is GAGVSQSPRYKVAKRGQDVALRCDPISGHVSLFWYQQALGQGPEFLTYFQNEAQLDKSGLPSDRFFAERPEGSVSTLKIQRTQQEDSAVYLCASSRDRGQGYEQYFGPGTRLTVT.

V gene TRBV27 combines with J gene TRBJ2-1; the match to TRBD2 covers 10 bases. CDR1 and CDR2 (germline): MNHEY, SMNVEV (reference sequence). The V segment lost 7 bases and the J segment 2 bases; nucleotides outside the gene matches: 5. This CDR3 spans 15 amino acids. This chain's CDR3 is CASMSGGGAYNEQFF. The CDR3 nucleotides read TGTGCCAGCATGAGCGGGGGGGGCGCCTACAATGAGCAGTTCTTC.

This chain's CDR3 is CASSLVSRSSGGLEQFF. DNA for the CDR3: TGTGCCAGCAGCTTAGTTTCTAGGTCTAGCGGGGGCCTGGAGCAGTTCTTC. The gene calls are TRBV7-6 and TRBJ2-1, with 10 bases aligning to TRBD2. Germline CDR1 reads SGHVS; CDR2 reads FNYEAQ. After removal of 1 base from V and 10 bases from J, the junction contained 13 bases not matched to a gene. CDR3 length: 17 residues.

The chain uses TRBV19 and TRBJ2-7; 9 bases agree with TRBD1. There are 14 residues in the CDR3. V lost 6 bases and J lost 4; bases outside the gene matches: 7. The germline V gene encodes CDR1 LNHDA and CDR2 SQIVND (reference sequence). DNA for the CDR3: TGTGCCAGTAGGAGTGGACAGGGGAGTTACGAGCAGTACTTC. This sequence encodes CASRSGQGSYEQYF.

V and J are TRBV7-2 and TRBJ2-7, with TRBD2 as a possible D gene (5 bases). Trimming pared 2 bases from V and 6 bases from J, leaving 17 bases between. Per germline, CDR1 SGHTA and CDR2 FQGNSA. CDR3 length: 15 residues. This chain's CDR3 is CASSLTWAGPSEQYF. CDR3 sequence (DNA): TGTGCCAGCAGCTTAACTTGGGCGGGTCCCAGCGAGCAGTACTTC. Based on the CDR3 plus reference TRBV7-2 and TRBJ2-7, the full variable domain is GAGVSQSPSNKVTEKGKDVELRCDPISGHTALYWYRQSLGQGLEFLIYFQGNSAPDKSGLPSDRFSAERTGGSVSTLTIQRTQQEDSAVYLCASSLTWAGPSEQYFGPGTRLTVT.

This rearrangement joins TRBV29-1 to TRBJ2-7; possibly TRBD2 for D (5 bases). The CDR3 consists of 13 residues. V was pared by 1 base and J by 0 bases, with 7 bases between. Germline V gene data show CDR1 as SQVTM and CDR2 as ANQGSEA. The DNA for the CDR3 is TGCAGCGTTGAAGTGGGAGTCTCCTACGAGCAGTACTTC. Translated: CSVEVGVSYEQYF.